A selection of T cell receptor beta chains follows, all from one sample in a study of CD8+ T cells in alopecia areata. Sequencing was performed with immunoSEQ multiplex PCR; in TCRdb, only in-frame clones are kept and a portion is missing. Here the sample spans tens of thousands of clones, roughly two thirds being singletons. The specimen comprised CD8+ T cells sorted from blood, sampled at week 4, from a patient treated with tofacitinib. Every receptor here comes from a human donor with alopecia areata. CDR3s include the opening cysteine and the closing phenylalanine or tryptophan. The D gene is left open where the match is weak. Clone size appears in some rows only: once, few, many, or a class for an expanded clone.

j_gene	d_gene	len	abundance	v_gene	CDR3nt	CDR3aa
TRBJ2-3	.	13	.	TRBV4-1	TGCGCCAGCAGCCAAGTTGGTTCAGATACGCAGTATTTT	CASSQVGSDTQYF
TRBJ2-7	TRBD2	16	few	TRBV10-2	TGCGCCAGCAGTGAGGGGGGACTAGCGGGATTTTACGAGCAGTACTTC	CASSEGGLAGFYEQYF
TRBJ1-5	.	17	.	TRBV11-2	TGTGCCAGCAGCCCCCGTTCGTGGGGTGGGGTCAATCAGCCCCAGCATTTT	CASSPRSWGGVNQPQHF
TRBJ2-5	.	13	.	TRBV27	TGTGCCAGCAGTTTATTCCCCCAAGAGACCCAGTACTTC	CASSLFPQETQYF
TRBJ2-7	TRBD1	14	once	TRBV5-6	TGTGCCAGCAGCTTGTATGACAGGGTCTACGAGCAGTACTTC	CASSLYDRVYEQYF
TRBJ2-5	.	14	.	TRBV29-1	TGCAGCGTTGCCCGCGGGGCAGGCCAAGAGACCCAGTACTTC	CSVARGAGQETQYF
TRBJ1-2	.	14	.	TRBV6-1	TGTGCCAGCAGTGAAGATAGGGGATACTATGGCTACACCTTC	CASSEDRGYYGYTF
TRBJ2-3	TRBD2	15	.	TRBV29-1	TGCAGCGTTGTGGGGCGGGGGACGACCACAGATACGCAGTATTTT	CSVVGRGTTTDTQYF
TRBJ2-7	TRBD1	13	.	TRBV29-1	TGCAGTGTAAGACAGGGGACGTCCTACGAGCAGTACTTC	CSVRQGTSYEQYF
TRBJ2-6	.	16	.	TRBV4-3	TGCGCCAGCAGCCTCCACCAGGGTGCTGGGGCCAACGTCCTGACTTTC	CASSLHQGAGANVLTF
TRBJ2-1	.	10	few	TRBV29-1	TGCAGCGTTGAGGCATATGAGCAGTTCTTC	CSVEAYEQFF
TRBJ1-4	TRBD1	16	.	TRBV2	TGTGCCAGCAGAGCAGACAGGGGGCTCGGTAATGAAAAACTGTTTTTT	CASRADRGLGNEKLFF
TRBJ2-7	.	12	many	TRBV19	TGTGCCAGTAGTCAAGGACCTTACGAGCAGTACTTC	CASSQGPYEQYF
TRBJ1-1	.	13	.	TRBV30	TGTGCCTGGAGTCCAGGGGATGACACTGAAGCTTTCTTT	CAWSPGDDTEAFF
TRBJ2-7	TRBD2	15	.	TRBV4-1	TGCGCCAGCAGCCAAGATCGCGGGAGCTCCTACGAGCAGTACTTC	CASSQDRGSSYEQYF
TRBJ2-7	TRBD1	13	.	TRBV30	TGTGCCTGGAGTACAGGGGCGGCCTACGAGCAGTACTTC	CAWSTGAAYEQYF
TRBJ2-1	.	13	.	TRBV29-1	TGCAGCGTCGTTGTACCGAACTACAATGAGCAGTTCTTC	CSVVVPNYNEQFF
TRBJ2-7	.	13	.	TRBV4-1	TGCGCCAGCAGCTCCAGGATAACCTACGAGCAGTACTTC	CASSSRITYEQYF
TRBJ2-7	.	13	few	TRBV27	TGTGCCAGCAGTCAGCTTCACTCCTACGAGCAGTACTTC	CASSQLHSYEQYF
TRBJ1-2	.	12	.	TRBV30	TGTGCCTGGCCTCCGAGGGGCTATGGCTACACCTTC	CAWPPRGYGYTF
TRBJ1-2	TRBD1	14	.	TRBV4-3	TGCGCCAGCAGCCTTGACAGGGGGCGGAGAGGCTACACCTTC	CASSLDRGRRGYTF
TRBJ2-1	.	12	few	TRBV29-1	TGCAGCGCCCCGTGGGGGAGCAATGAGCAGTTCTTC	CSAPWGSNEQFF
TRBJ2-3	TRBD2	16	.	TRBV7-3	TGTGCCAGCAGCCCCGATCGGGGGGGGACGATTGATACGCAGTATTTT	CASSPDRGGTIDTQYF
TRBJ1-2	TRBD1	15	.	TRBV4-3	TGCGCCAGCAGCCCGGGGACAGGGGGTGTCTATGGCTACACCTTC	CASSPGTGGVYGYTF
TRBJ1-6	.	14	.	TRBV28	TGTGCCAGCAGTTTGGGCTCCTATAATTCACCCCTCCACTTT	CASSLGSYNSPLHF
TRBJ1-4	.	14	.	TRBV5-1	TGCGCCAGCAGCTTCGGCAGTACTAATGAAAAACTGTTTTTT	CASSFGSTNEKLFF
TRBJ1-1	.	15	few	TRBV6-5	TGTGCCAGCAGTTACTCTAAGGCAGTGAACACTGAAGCTTTCTTT	CASSYSKAVNTEAFF
TRBJ2-1	TRBD2	14	few	TRBV29-1	TGCAGCGCTAAAGCGGGGGGAAGTATGGCTGAGCAGTTCTTC	CSAKAGGSMAEQFF
TRBJ2-7	.	13	few	TRBV6-5	TGTGCCAGCAGTCAAGCTGTGGCCCGCGAGCAGTACTTC	CASSQAVAREQYF
TRBJ2-3	.	13	few	TRBV19	TGTGCCAGTAGTCCCTCGGGCGCAGATACGCAGTATTTT	CASSPSGADTQYF
TRBJ1-1	.	16	.	TRBV6-6	TGTGCCAGCAGTTACGCAATCTCAGGGGACCCCACGAAGGCTTTCTTT	CASSYAISGDPTKAFF
TRBJ2-1	.	13	.	TRBV5-1	TGCGCCAGCAGTCTGTATCTCGGTAATGAGCAGTTCTTC	CASSLYLGNEQFF
TRBJ2-2	.	12	few	TRBV7-2	TGTGCCAGCAGCTTAGTCTCCGGGGAGCTGTTTTTT	CASSLVSGELFF
TRBJ1-1	.	13	.	TRBV30	TGTGCCTGGAGTTCTAACAGGAACACTGAAGCTTTCTTT	CAWSSNRNTEAFF
TRBJ2-2	.	14	.	TRBV13	TGTGCCAGCAGCTTATACACGGGCACCGGGGAGCTGTTTTTT	CASSLYTGTGELFF
TRBJ2-1	TRBD2	17	.	TRBV27	TGTGCCAGCAGGGAACGCCTGGGACTAGCGGGGTACAATGAGCAGTTCTTC	CASRERLGLAGYNEQFF
TRBJ2-7	.	14	.	TRBV10-2	TGCGCCAGCAGAACCGGGGCCTTTACGGGAGAGCAGTACTTC	CASRTGAFTGEQYF
TRBJ2-1	TRBD1	14	.	TRBV29-1	TGCAGCGTCGGAGACAGGGGCTCCTACAATGAGCAGTTCTTC	CSVGDRGSYNEQFF
TRBJ2-1	.	13	.	TRBV4-3	TGCGCCAGCAGCCAAGGGGGGGACAATGAGCAGTTCTTC	CASSQGGDNEQFF
TRBJ2-2	TRBD2	14	.	TRBV30	TGTGCCTGGGGGAGGGGAGGGTTTGCCGGGGAGCTGTTTTTT	CAWGRGGFAGELFF
TRBJ2-3	.	15	.	TRBV4-3	TGCGCCAGCAGCCAAGATCTTGTAGACACAGATACGCAGTATTTT	CASSQDLVDTDTQYF
TRBJ2-7	.	11	few	TRBV19	TGTGCCAGTAGTGGCCCGGACGAGCAGTACTTC	CASSGPDEQYF
TRBJ1-6	.	12	.	TRBV9	TGTGCCAGCAGCGTAGCAAATTCACCCCTCCACTTT	CASSVANSPLHF
TRBJ2-4	TRBD1	16	.	TRBV9	TGTGCCAGCAGCGTAAGGCCGGACAGGGCCAAAAACATTCAGTACTTC	CASSVRPDRAKNIQYF
TRBJ2-7	.	13	.	TRBV29-1	TGCAGCGTTGATGTACCACCTTCCTACGAGCAGTACTTC	CSVDVPPSYEQYF
TRBJ2-5	.	17	.	TRBV29-1	TGCAGCGTTGATGGTCCTCACGTAGGTTGGGGGCAAGAGACCCAGTACTTC	CSVDGPHVGWGQETQYF
TRBJ2-7	.	14	few	TRBV4-3	TGCGCCAGCAGCCAAGATCTTCCAGGGAACGAGCAGTACTTC	CASSQDLPGNEQYF
TRBJ1-2	TRBD1	14	.	TRBV29-1	TGCAGCGTCCCCGGGACAGGTGGGATTGGTGGCTACACCTTC	CSVPGTGGIGGYTF
TRBJ1-2	TRBD1	13	.	TRBV30	TGTGCCTGGAGTGCGACAGGGGTTATTGGCTACACCTTC	CAWSATGVIGYTF
TRBJ1-1	.	14	.	TRBV29-1	TGCAGCGTTGAAGTACCGGGTACTATGGTTGGGGCTTTCTTT	CSVEVPGTMVGAFF
TRBJ2-2	.	13	few	TRBV7-8	TGTGCCAGCAGCTTAGGTCATTCCGGGGAGCTGTTTTTT	CASSLGHSGELFF
TRBJ2-1	TRBD2	14	.	TRBV29-1	TGCAGCGTCCGGACTAGCGGGGACTACAATGAGCAGTTCTTC	CSVRTSGDYNEQFF
TRBJ1-2	.	12	once	TRBV29-1	TGCAGCGTCCTGGGAGGGAACTATGGCTACACCTTC	CSVLGGNYGYTF
TRBJ2-7	.	13	once	TRBV11-2	TGTGCCAGCAGCACCCGGACAGACTACGAGCAGTACTTC	CASSTRTDYEQYF
TRBJ2-1	TRBD1	13	few	TRBV29-1	TGCAGCGTTGAATCTGACAGGGCTGCTGAGCAGTTCTTC	CSVESDRAAEQFF